This T cell receptor beta chain originates from a study of T cell changes during pregnancy in multiple sclerosis. There are 15 residues in the CDR3. The table came from immunoSEQ multiplex PCR; TCRdb's copy has only in-frame clones and leaves some out. Among fewer than 70,000 clones, 94% were seen once, and the ten largest hold less than 4.5%. The rearrangement links TRBV21-1 to TRBJ1-5; the table's D call, TRBD1, has no DNA check behind it. TRBV21-1 is described as a pseudogene. The sample here was CD8+ T cells from peripheral blood mononuclear cells, taken in the third trimester of pregnancy. The receptor was derived from a female donor with multiple sclerosis, enrolled in a pregnancy study. Here the CDR3 reads CASSISDRVDQPQHF. In DNA form, the CDR3 reads TGTGCCAGCAGCATCTCGGACAGGGTTGATCAGCCCCAGCATTTT.